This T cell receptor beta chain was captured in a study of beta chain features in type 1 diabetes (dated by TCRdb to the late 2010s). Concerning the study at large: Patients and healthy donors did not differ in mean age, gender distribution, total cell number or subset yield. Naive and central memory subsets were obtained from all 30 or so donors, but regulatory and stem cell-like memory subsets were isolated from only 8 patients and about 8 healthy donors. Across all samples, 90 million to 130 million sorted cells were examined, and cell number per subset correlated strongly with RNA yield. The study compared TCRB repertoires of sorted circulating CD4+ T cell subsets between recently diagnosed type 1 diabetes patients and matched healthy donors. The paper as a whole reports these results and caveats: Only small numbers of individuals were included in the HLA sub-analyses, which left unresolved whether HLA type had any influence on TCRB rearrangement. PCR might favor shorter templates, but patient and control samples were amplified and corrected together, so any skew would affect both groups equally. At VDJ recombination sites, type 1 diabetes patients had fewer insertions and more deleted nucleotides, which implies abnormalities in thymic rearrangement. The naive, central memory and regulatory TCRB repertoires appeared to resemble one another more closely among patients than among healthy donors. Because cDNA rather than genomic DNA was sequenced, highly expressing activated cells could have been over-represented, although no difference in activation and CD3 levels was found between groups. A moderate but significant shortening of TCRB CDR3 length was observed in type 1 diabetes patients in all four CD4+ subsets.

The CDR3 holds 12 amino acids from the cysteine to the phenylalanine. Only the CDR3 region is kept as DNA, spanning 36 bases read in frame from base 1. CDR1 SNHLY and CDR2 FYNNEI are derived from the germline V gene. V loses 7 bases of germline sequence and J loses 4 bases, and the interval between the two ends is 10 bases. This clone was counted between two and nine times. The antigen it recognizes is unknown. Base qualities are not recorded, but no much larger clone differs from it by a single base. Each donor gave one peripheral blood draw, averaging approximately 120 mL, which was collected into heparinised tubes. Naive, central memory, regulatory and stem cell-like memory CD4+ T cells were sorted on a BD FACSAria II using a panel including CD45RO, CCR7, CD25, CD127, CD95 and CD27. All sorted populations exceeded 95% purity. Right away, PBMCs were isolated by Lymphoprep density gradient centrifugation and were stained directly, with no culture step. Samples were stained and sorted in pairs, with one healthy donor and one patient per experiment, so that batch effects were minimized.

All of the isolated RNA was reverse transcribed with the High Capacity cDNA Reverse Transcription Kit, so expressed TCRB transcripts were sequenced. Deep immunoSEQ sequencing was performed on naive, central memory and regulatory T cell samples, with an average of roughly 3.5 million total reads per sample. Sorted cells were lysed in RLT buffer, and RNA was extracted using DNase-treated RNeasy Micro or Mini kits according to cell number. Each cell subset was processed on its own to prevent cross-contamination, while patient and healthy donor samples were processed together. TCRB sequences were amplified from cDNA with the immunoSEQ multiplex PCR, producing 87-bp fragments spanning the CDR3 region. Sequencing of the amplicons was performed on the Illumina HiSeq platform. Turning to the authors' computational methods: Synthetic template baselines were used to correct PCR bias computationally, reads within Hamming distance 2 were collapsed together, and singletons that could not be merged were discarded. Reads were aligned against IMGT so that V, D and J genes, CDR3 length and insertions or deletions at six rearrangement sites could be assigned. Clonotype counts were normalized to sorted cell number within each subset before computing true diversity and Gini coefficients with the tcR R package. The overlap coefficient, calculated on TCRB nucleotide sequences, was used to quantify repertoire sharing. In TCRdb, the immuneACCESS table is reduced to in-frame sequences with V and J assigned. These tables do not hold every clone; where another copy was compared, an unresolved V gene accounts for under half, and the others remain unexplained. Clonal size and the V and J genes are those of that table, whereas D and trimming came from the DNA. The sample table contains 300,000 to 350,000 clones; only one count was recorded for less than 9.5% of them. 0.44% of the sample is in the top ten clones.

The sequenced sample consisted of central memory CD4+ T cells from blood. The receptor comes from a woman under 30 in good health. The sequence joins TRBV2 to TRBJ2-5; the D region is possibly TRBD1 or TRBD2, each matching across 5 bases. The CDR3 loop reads CASMGDGETQYF. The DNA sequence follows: TGTGCCAGCATGGGGGATGGAGAGACCCAGTACTTC.